This T cell receptor beta chain comes out of a study of OX40 agonist ivuxolimab in advanced cancers. Study information: An agonistic anti-OX40 (CD134) antibody, ivuxolimab, was used to treat the patients. Each patient was given ivuxolimab into a vein every 2 weeks, at 0.01 to 10 mg/kg. Among those enrolled, mean age was about 58 years (range about 20 to 79) and approximately 83% were male.

The CDR3 totals 13 residues. From germline, CDR1 is SGHDT and CDR2 YYEEEE. The V gene lost 6 bases and the J gene lost 7 bases, with 17 bases spanning the gap. Some clones are missing from TCRdb's copy, which holds only in-frame ones; the method was immunoSEQ multiplex PCR. This table has about 90,000 clones, roughly 91% appearing once. The sequence was collected from an adult with an advanced solid tumor such as melanoma, head and neck, liver or kidney cancer. The chain employs TRBV5-6 and TRBJ2-7; maybe TRBD2 (7 bases). The starting material was CD4+ or CD8+ T cells sorted from blood, obtained in a trial of the OX40 agonist ivuxolimab. For the CDR3, the DNA is TGTGCCAGCAACCCCCTCGGGGGGCTTGAGCAGTACTTC. Translating it yields CASNPLGGLEQYF.